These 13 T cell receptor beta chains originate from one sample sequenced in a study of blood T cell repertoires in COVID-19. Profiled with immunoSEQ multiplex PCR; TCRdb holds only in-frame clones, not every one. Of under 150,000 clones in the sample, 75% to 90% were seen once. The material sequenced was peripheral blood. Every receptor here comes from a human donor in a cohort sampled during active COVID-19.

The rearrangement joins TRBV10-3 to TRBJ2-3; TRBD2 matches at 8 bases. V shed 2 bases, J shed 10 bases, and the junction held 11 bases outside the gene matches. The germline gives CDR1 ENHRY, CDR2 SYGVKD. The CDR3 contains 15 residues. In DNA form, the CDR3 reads TGTGCCATCAGTGAGCCCTCCGGGACTAGGGTGGCGCAGTATTTT. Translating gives CAISEPSGTRVAQYF.

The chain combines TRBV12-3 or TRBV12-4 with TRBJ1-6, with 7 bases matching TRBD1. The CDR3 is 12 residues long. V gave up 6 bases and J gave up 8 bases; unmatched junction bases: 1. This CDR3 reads CASRQGYSPLHF. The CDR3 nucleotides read TGTGCCAGCAGACAGGGGTATTCACCCCTCCACTTT.

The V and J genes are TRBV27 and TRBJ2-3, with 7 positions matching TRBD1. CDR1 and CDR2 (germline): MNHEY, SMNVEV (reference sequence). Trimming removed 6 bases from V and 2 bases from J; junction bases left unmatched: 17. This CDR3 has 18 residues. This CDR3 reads CASRDRQGINYYTDTQYF. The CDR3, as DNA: TGTGCCAGCAGAGACCGACAGGGAATCAATTATTACACAGATACGCAGTATTTT.

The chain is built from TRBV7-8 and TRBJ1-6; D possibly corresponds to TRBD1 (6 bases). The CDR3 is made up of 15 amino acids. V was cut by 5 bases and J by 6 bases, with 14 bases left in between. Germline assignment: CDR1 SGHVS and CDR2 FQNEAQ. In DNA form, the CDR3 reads TGTGCCAGCAGCCGAGGACAGCCCTTTAATTCACCCCTCCACTTT. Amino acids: CASSRGQPFNSPLHF.

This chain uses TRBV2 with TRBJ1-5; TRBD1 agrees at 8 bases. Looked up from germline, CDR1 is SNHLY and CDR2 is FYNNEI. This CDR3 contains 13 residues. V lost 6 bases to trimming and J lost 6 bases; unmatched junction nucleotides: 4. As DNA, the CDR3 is TGTGCCAGCAGGCCAGGGGGCACTCAGCCCCAGCATTTT. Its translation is CASRPGGTQPQHF.

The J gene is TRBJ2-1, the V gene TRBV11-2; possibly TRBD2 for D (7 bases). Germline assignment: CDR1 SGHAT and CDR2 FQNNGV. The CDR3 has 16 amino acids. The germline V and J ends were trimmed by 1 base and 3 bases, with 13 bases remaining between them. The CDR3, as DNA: TGTGCCAGCAGCTTAGGAGTAGGGGGGGGCTACAATGAGCAGTTCTTC. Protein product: CASSLGVGGGYNEQFF.

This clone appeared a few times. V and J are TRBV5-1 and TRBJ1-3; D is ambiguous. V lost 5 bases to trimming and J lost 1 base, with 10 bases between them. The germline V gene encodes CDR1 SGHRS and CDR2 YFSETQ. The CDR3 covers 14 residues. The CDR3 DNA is TGCGCCAGCAGGGCAGTATTGTCTGGAAACACCATATATTTT. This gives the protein CASRAVLSGNTIYF.

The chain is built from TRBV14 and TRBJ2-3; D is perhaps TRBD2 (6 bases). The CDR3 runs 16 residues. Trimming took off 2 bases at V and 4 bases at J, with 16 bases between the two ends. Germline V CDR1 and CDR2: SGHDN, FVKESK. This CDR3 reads CASSQRSGAGSDTQYF. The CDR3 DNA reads TGTGCCAGCAGCCAAAGGTCTGGGGCGGGGTCAGATACGCAGTATTTT.

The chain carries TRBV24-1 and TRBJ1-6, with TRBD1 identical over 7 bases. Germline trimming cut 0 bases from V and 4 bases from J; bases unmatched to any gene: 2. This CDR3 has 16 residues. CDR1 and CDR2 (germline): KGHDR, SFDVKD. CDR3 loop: CATSDLGTVYNSPLHF. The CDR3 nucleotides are TGTGCCACCAGTGATTTGGGGACAGTTTATAATTCACCCCTCCACTTT.

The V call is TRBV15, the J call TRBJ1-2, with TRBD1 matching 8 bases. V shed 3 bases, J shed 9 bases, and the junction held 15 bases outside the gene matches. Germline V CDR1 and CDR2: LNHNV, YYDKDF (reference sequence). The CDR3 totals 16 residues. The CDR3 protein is CATSRGVRDRFSRYTF. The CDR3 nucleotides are TGTGCCACCAGCAGGGGGGTCAGGGACAGGTTTTCCCGCTACACCTTC.

CDR3 bases: TGTGCCAGCAGTTTAGAGGGAACACCCTTCCAAGAGACCCAGTACTTC. Translating it yields CASSLEGTPFQETQYF. The chain joins TRBV27 to TRBJ2-5; maybe TRBD2 (5 bases). The V gene's germline CDR1 is MNHEY and CDR2 SMNVEV (reference sequence). Trimming took 2 bases from V and 1 from J, leaving 14 bases between them. This CDR3 has 16 amino acids.

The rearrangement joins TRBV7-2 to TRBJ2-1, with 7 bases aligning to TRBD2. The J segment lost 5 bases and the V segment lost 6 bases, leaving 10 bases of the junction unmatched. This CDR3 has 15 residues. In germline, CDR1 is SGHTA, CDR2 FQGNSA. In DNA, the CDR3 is TGTGCCAGCAGACAACTAGCGCCTAGAGACAATGAGCAGTTCTTC. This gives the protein CASRQLAPRDNEQFF.

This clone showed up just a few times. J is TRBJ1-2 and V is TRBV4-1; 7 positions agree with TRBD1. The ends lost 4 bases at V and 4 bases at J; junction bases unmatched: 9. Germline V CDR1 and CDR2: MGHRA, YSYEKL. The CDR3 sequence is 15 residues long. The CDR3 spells CASSLTDRNRYGYTF. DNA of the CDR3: TGCGCCAGCAGCCTAACGGACAGGAACCGCTATGGCTACACCTTC.